The subject of this entry is one TCR beta chain. Its matching antigen is unknown. The study ran its PCR with 60 Vbeta and 13 Jbeta primers. Libraries were prepared by immunoSEQ multiplex PCR; TCRdb keeps only in-frame clonotypes and omits some of them. Counted here are around 70,000 clones, around 72% occurring once; the ten biggest clones make up 9.5% to 13%. This sample is part of a study of cytomegalovirus exposure and HLA in healthy donors. General observations from the study: Later analysis demonstrated an association between a missense DCLRE1C variant and TCR beta V- and J-gene trimming. An ancestry cluster, one associated with Asian ancestry, reportedly showed fewer N-insertions than the approximately 670-donor mean in a later analysis. The sole available immune exposure information was CMV serostatus. There were a few CMV-associated chains whose specificity for CMV antigens was confirmed in vitro.

J lost 0 bases, V lost 4 bases, and 8 bases had no gene match. The CDR3 loop spans 16 amino acids. Germline values: CDR1 SGHNT, CDR2 YYREEE (reference sequence). The chain uses TRBV5-4 and TRBJ2-7, with 9 nucleotides matching TRBD1. The receptor was derived from a woman in her thirties or forties in good health and CMV-seropositive. What was sequenced was PBMCs. The CDR3: CASSPGGTGNSYEQYF. The CDR3 DNA reads as TGTGCCAGCAGCCCTGGGGGGACAGGGAACTCCTACGAGCAGTACTTC.